A selection of T cell receptor beta chains follows, all from one sample in a study of cytomegalovirus exposure and HLA in healthy donors. The protocol was immunoSEQ multiplex PCR, while the TCRdb copy is restricted to in-frame clones and leaves out a portion. Of fewer than 200,000 clones in the sample, 70% to 85% are singletons; the top ten hold roughly 2%. The specimen was PBMCs. Receptors originate from a man in his forties in good health and CMV-seronegative. CDR3s include the opening cysteine and the closing phenylalanine or tryptophan. D genes are given only for firm matches. Clone size appears in some rows only: once, few, many, or a class for an expanded clone.

J gene,V gene,CDR3 length,clone size,D gene,CDR3 protein,CDR3 DNA
TRBJ2-5,TRBV10-2,16,-,TRBD1,CASSLDRRTFQETQYF,TGCGCCAGCAGTTTGGACAGGAGAACATTCCAAGAGACCCAGTACTTC
TRBJ2-1,TRBV6-1,11,-,TRBD2,CACSELAEQFF,TGTGCCTGCAGTGAACTAGCGGAGCAGTTCTTC
TRBJ2-7,TRBV9,14,-,TRBD2,CASSAPGTSGKQYF,TGTGCCAGCAGCGCACCCGGGACTAGCGGAAAGCAGTACTTC
TRBJ2-5,TRBV5-1,14,-,TRBD2,CASTDSGSWETQYF,TGCGCCAGCACCGATAGCGGGAGTTGGGAGACCCAGTACTTC
TRBJ2-5,TRBV15,19,once,TRBD2,CATSRPGGGTSGHKETQYF,TGTGCCACCAGCAGACCCGGAGGGGGGACTAGCGGGCACAAAGAGACCCAGTACTTC
TRBJ1-3,TRBV7-2,15,-,TRBD1,CASSFGTGTGNTIYF,TGTGCCAGCAGCTTTGGGACAGGGACTGGAAACACCATATATTTT
TRBJ2-7,TRBV9,15,-,TRBD2,CASSAVRSGGGEQYF,TGTGCCAGCAGCGCCGTTCGTTCGGGAGGTGGCGAGCAGTACTTC
TRBJ2-3,TRBV11-2,14,-,-,CASSAGGATDTQYF,TGTGCCAGCAGCGCTGGGGGGGCCACAGATACGCAGTATTTT
TRBJ2-7,TRBV5-4,13,-,-,CASSLVGLYEQYF,TGTGCCAGCAGCTTGGTCGGTCTCTACGAGCAGTACTTC
TRBJ2-5,TRBV28,14,-,-,CASSFPQGQETQYF,TGTGCCAGCAGTTTTCCACAGGGACAAGAGACCCAGTACTTC
TRBJ2-7,TRBV9,12,-,-,CASSGQSYEQYF,TGTGCCAGCAGCGGCCAGTCCTACGAGCAGTACTTC
TRBJ1-3,TRBV5-8,15,-,TRBD1,CASSFQDRAGNTIYF,TGTGCCAGCAGCTTTCAGGACAGGGCTGGAAACACCATATATTTT
TRBJ2-7,TRBV9,16,-,-,CASSLHRETRAYEQYF,TGTGCCAGCAGTCTTCACCGGGAGACAAGAGCCTACGAGCAGTACTTC
TRBJ2-7,TRBV27,18,-,TRBD2,CASSLSAGVAANSYEQYF,TGTGCCAGCAGTTTATCGGCGGGGGTAGCGGCGAACTCCTACGAGCAGTACTTC
TRBJ1-5,TRBV7-9,15,-,TRBD1,CASSADRGSNQPQHF,TGTGCCAGCAGCGCGGACAGGGGGAGCAATCAGCCCCAGCATTTT
TRBJ2-7,TRBV7-9,15,-,-,CASSPARGGPYEQYF,TGTGCCAGCAGCCCCGCCAGGGGCGGACCCTACGAGCAGTACTTC
TRBJ2-2,TRBV2,15,-,-,CASSLQGSYTGELFF,TGTGCCAGCAGCCTCCAGGGGAGTTACACCGGGGAGCTGTTTTTT
TRBJ2-6,TRBV21-1,13,-,-,CASCRAGANGLTF,TGTGCCAGCTGCAGGGCTGGGGCCAACGGCCTGACTTTC
TRBJ2-7,TRBV7-2,14,-,-,CASSYRHGTYGQYF,TGTGCCAGCAGCTACCGACACGGCACCTACGGGCAGTACTTC
TRBJ2-7,TRBV11-2,15,-,-,CASSFTGGVPYEQYF,TGTGCCAGCAGCTTCACAGGGGGGGTCCCCTACGAGCAGTACTTC
TRBJ2-7,TRBV15,18,-,TRBD2,CATSRDKDLLAGGVEQYF,TGTGCCACCAGCAGAGATAAAGACCTACTAGCGGGAGGAGTCGAGCAGTACTTC
TRBJ1-2,TRBV19,15,medium-sized,-,CASSPTFDSNYGYTF,TGTGCCAGTAGTCCCACCTTTGACAGTAACTATGGCTACACCTTC
TRBJ2-7,TRBV11-2,13,-,-,CASSFGASYEQYF,TGTGCCAGCAGCTTTGGGGCAAGCTACGAGCAGTACTTC
TRBJ1-1,TRBV28,16,-,-,CASRYGVATMNTEAFF,TGTGCCAGCAGGTACGGGGTGGCGACGATGAACACTGAAGCTTTCTTT
TRBJ1-4,TRBV29-1,16,-,TRBD1,CSVEATTGGMREKLFF,TGCAGCGTTGAAGCTACCACAGGGGGCATGAGGGAAAAACTGTTTTTT
TRBJ1-5,TRBV19,13,-,-,CASRGDGNQPQHF,TGTGCCAGCAGGGGAGATGGCAATCAGCCCCAGCATTTT
TRBJ2-7,TRBV6-1,12,-,TRBD1,CASRGQTYEQYF,TGTGCCAGCAGGGGACAGACCTACGAGCAGTACTTC
TRBJ2-1,TRBV28,17,-,TRBD1,CASSKEWTGSSYNEQFF,TGTGCCAGCAGTAAAGAATGGACAGGAAGCTCCTACAATGAGCAGTTCTTC
TRBJ1-3,TRBV7-2,16,once,-,CASSRGLLTSGNTIYF,TGTGCCAGCAGCCGTGGGCTACTCACCTCTGGAAACACCATATATTTT
TRBJ2-6,TRBV2,20,few,TRBD2,CASSEGLAGGAGTGANGLTF,TGTGCCAGCAGTGAGGGCCTAGCGGGAGGGGCGGGGACTGGGGCCAACGGCCTGACTTTC
TRBJ2-3,TRBV7-2,17,-,TRBD1,CASSPGGTGGRTDTQYF,TGTGCCAGCAGCCCAGGTGGGACAGGGGGCCGCACAGATACGCAGTATTTT
TRBJ2-1,TRBV20-1,11,-,-,CSAQGGPEQFF,TGCAGTGCCCAGGGGGGTCCTGAGCAGTTCTTC
TRBJ2-7,TRBV21-1,19,-,-,CASTSTAGRGRISYHEQYF,TGTGCCAGCACCTCAACAGCCGGAAGGGGGCGAATAAGTTATCACGAGCAGTACTTC
TRBJ2-2,TRBV6-4,18,-,TRBD2,CASSDLDWREIEGGELFF,TGTGCCAGCAGTGACTTAGATTGGCGGGAGATAGAAGGGGGGGAGCTGTTTTTT
TRBJ1-1,TRBV28,15,-,TRBD1,CASSLLGGMNTEAFF,TGTGCCAGCAGTTTACTAGGGGGCATGAACACTGAAGCTTTCTTT
TRBJ1-1,TRBV19,15,-,-,CASSITGGANTEAFF,TGTGCCAGTAGTATCACAGGAGGGGCGAACACTGAAGCTTTCTTT
TRBJ1-5,TRBV6-6,15,-,TRBD1,CASRTQGQANQPQHF,TGTGCCAGCAGAACACAGGGACAGGCGAATCAGCCCCAGCATTTT
TRBJ2-1,TRBV19,16,once,-,CASSIWASRSHNEQFF,TGTGCCAGTAGTATTTGGGCTAGCCGCTCACACAATGAGCAGTTCTTC
TRBJ1-2,TRBV29-1,13,few,TRBD1,CSAQGAEHYGYTF,TGCAGCGCCCAGGGGGCTGAGCACTATGGCTACACCTTC
TRBJ2-7,TRBV18,13,-,-,CASSPRGDSSKYF,TGTGCCAGCTCACCACGGGGGGACAGCTCGAAGTACTTC
TRBJ1-3,TRBV28,13,-,-,CASSFALRNTIYF,TGTGCCAGCAGTTTCGCACTCCGAAACACCATATATTTT
TRBJ2-5,TRBV6-1,15,-,TRBD2,CASSGIAGPQETQYF,TGTGCCAGCAGTGGAATAGCGGGCCCTCAAGAGACCCAGTACTTC
TRBJ1-2,TRBV29-1,9,-,-,CSVTEGYTF,TGCAGCGTTACTGAAGGCTACACCTTC
TRBJ2-7,TRBV28,15,-,TRBD1,CASSSPRQGTYEQYF,TGTGCCAGCAGTTCTCCTAGACAGGGGACCTACGAGCAGTACTTC
TRBJ2-7,TRBV25-1,16,-,TRBD1,CASSTNPGTDSYEQYF,TGTGCCAGCAGTACAAATCCCGGGACAGACTCCTACGAGCAGTACTTC
TRBJ1-1,TRBV4-3,13,few,-,CASSLSGNTEAFF,TGCGCCAGCAGCCTCTCGGGGAACACTGAAGCTTTCTTT
TRBJ2-5,TRBV5-4,14,-,-,CASSESGGRETQYF,TGTGCCAGCAGCGAATCCGGGGGGCGGGAGACCCAGTACTTC
TRBJ2-7,TRBV11-2,14,-,TRBD2,CASSLGTSPYEQYF,TGTGCCAGCAGCTTAGGGACTAGCCCCTACGAGCAGTACTTC
TRBJ2-2,TRBV5-1,16,few,-,CASSINLGANTGELFF,TGCGCCAGCAGCATTAATCTAGGGGCGAACACCGGGGAGCTGTTTTTT
TRBJ1-5,TRBV19,14,-,-,CASSKGEFNQPQHF,TGTGCCAGTAGCAAAGGAGAGTTCAATCAGCCCCAGCATTTT
TRBJ2-5,TRBV5-6,17,-,-,CASSAATTASRVETQYF,TGTGCCAGCAGCGCTGCTACGACAGCCTCTCGGGTCGAGACCCAGTACTTC
TRBJ1-5,TRBV5-6,14,-,-,CASSLRGGNQPQHF,TGTGCCAGCAGCTTAAGGGGGGGGAATCAGCCCCAGCATTTT
TRBJ2-5,TRBV20-1,11,once,-,CSARSGETQYF,TGCAGTGCTCGGAGCGGAGAGACCCAGTACTTC
TRBJ2-1,TRBV28,16,-,TRBD2,CASSLGGAGGDNEQFF,TGTGCCAGCAGTTTGGGAGGAGCGGGAGGCGACAATGAGCAGTTCTTC
TRBJ2-3,TRBV7-2,16,-,TRBD2,CASSFSGGGGTDTQYF,TGTGCCAGCAGCTTCAGCGGGGGAGGAGGCACAGATACGCAGTATTTT
TRBJ2-7,TRBV6-1,15,-,TRBD1,CASSGGGLNSYEQYF,TGTGCCAGCAGTGGAGGGGGCCTCAACTCCTACGAGCAGTACTTC
TRBJ1-5,TRBV1,16,-,-,CTSSQINRVINQPQHF,TGCACCAGCAGCCAAATCAACAGGGTAATCAATCAGCCCCAGCATTTT